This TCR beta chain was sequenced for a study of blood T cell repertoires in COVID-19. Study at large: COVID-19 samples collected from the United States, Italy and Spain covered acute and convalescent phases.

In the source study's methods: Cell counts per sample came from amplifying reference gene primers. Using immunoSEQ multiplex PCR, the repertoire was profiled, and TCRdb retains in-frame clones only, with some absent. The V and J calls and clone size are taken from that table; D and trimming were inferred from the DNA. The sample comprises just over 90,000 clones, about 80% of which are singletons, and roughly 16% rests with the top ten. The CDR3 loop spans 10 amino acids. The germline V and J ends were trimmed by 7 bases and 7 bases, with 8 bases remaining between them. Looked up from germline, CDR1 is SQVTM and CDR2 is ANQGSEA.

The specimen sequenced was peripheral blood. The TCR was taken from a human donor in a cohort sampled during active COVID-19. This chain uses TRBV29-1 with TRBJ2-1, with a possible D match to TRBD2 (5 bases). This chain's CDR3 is CSAGNNEQFF. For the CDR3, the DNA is TGCAGCGCCGGGAATAATGAGCAGTTCTTC.